This T cell receptor (beta chain) was captured by sequencing in a study of Graves' ophthalmopathy and Graves' hyperthyroidism. Study details: Hyperthyroidism qualified as stable when ophthalmopathy did not develop within 18 months of follow-up. Study-level points and caveats: Most thyroid clonotypes with frequency above 0.001 were detected in blood too. Predictions made by the model for ophthalmopathy progression reached 65% to 71% sensitivity and approximately 78% specificity.

Other autoimmune diseases, uncontrolled infections, pregnancy and lactation each led to patient exclusion. RNA served as the template for amplifying TCR beta CDR3 regions. The first-round RT-PCR employed HTBI primers together with the Qiagen OneStep RT-PCR kit. A multiplex PCR was then performed as the second round. TCRdb re-analysed the multiplex PCR reads in MiXCR, keeping a single row per CDR3 protein. The table shows over a million distinct CDR3 sequences, with about 35% occurring only once. V lost 0 bases to trimming and J lost 3 bases; unmatched junction nucleotides: 1. The CDR3 totals 16 residues. Looked up from germline, CDR1 is SGHTS and CDR2 is YDEGEE. This clonotype was observed many times. Its target is unknown.

J is TRBJ2-6 and V is TRBV5-8, with TRBD1 matching 9 bases. The sequencing input was peripheral blood or thyroid tissue (not recorded which). The sequence derives from an adult man with Graves' hyperthyroidism. The CDR3 bases are TGTGCCAGCAGCTTGGACAGGGGGCGTGGGGCCAACGTCCTGACTTTC. The encoded protein is CASSLDRGRGANVLTF.